This T cell receptor beta chain emerged from a study of cytomegalovirus exposure and HLA in healthy donors. Trimming removed 7 bases from V and 7 bases from J; junction bases left unmatched: 6. The CDR3 sequence is 14 residues long. CDR1 is KGHSH and CDR2 is LQKENI in the germline V gene. 13 Jbeta primers and 60 Vbeta primers were used for the PCR. Only in-frame clones appear in the TCRdb table, and some are missing; sequencing was by immunoSEQ multiplex PCR. The table lists 100,000 or so clones, around 76% of them singletons, with about a tenth in the top ten. The rearrangement links TRBV18 to TRBJ1-6; TRBD1 agrees at 8 bases. This receptor was taken from a man aged 30-40 years in good health and CMV-seropositive. Input material: PBMCs. The CDR3 reads CASLTGQENSPLHF. The CDR3 nucleotides read TGTGCCAGCTTAACGGGACAGGAAAATTCACCCCTCCACTTT. The variable domain in full, completed from reference TRBV18 and TRBJ1-6, reads NAGVMQNPRHLVRRRGQEARLRCSPMKGHSHVYWYRQLPEEGLKFMVYLQKENIIDESGMPKERFSAEFPKEGPSILRIQQVVRGDSAAYFCASLTGQENSPLHFGNGTRLTVT.